This TCR beta chain emerged from a study of blood T cell repertoires in COVID-19. Study-level information: From T cells, B-cell-depleted T cells, or PBMCs came the material, which was cDNA or gDNA.

There are 15 residues in the CDR3. Trimming removed 4 bases at V and 0 bases at J, with 10 bases between. CDR1 is MNHEY, CDR2 SVGEGT, per germline. Original data processing: Reference gene primer amplification gave estimated nucleated cell counts. This table comes from immunoSEQ multiplex PCR, and its TCRdb copy is limited to in-frame clones, with some not included. V, J and clone size are taken as reported in that table, and D and trimming were inferred from the DNA itself. Of 200,000 to 250,000 clones listed, approximately 90% are singletons. V is TRBV6-2 or TRBV6-3 and J is TRBJ1-5, with D possibly being TRBD1 (6 bases). The specimen was peripheral blood. The sequence came from an elderly man with acute or convalescent COVID-19. The CDR3 DNA sequence: TGTGCCAGCAGTTTCCGGACAGATAGCAATCAGCCCCAGCATTTT. It yields the protein CASSFRTDSNQPQHF.